These 17 T cell receptor beta chains share one sample of origin, sequenced in a study of CD8 T cells in ankylosing spondylitis. A single record per CDR3 protein comes from TCRdb applying MiXCR to the 5' RACE reads. The sample includes hundreds of thousands of distinct CDR3 sequences, more than 25% of them seen just once. Sequencing was performed on blood, either unsorted or a sorted T cell fraction (not recorded which). The origin of the receptors is a male donor with ankylosing spondylitis or in good health (not recorded which).

This clonotype was observed at least ten times. The chain joins TRBV12-3 or TRBV12-4 to TRBJ2-5; D unresolved. Trimming cost V 4 bases and J 2 bases, with 14 bases left between them. The CDR3 covers 15 residues. The CDR3 loop is CASSSLTGPQETQYF. In nucleotides, the CDR3 is TGTGCCAGCAGTTCCTTGACCGGACCACAAGAGACCCAGTACTTC.

The chain combines TRBV27 with TRBJ1-2, with a possible D match to TRBD1 (5 bases). The germline gives CDR1 MNHEY, CDR2 SMNVEV (reference sequence). V was shortened by 1 base and J by 4 bases, with 13 bases between the two germline ends. CDR3 length equals 15 residues. In nucleotides, the CDR3 is TGTGCCAGCAGTTTATTAGCAGGGAAGTCCTATGGCTACACCTTC. As protein: CASSLLAGKSYGYTF.

The rearrangement links TRBV20-1 to TRBJ2-1; 8 bases agree with TRBD2. CDR1 is DFQATT, CDR2 SNEGSKA, per germline (reference sequence). Trimming cost V 6 bases and J 7 bases; bases outside gene matches: 14. The CDR3 contains 15 residues. CDR3 in amino acids: CSAPHPGGHSNEQFF. The CDR3, as DNA: TGCAGTGCCCCGCACCCGGGAGGGCATAGTAATGAGCAGTTCTTC.

In its sample, this clonotype was seen many times. V gene TRBV10-3 combines with J gene TRBJ2-7; the D gene is possibly TRBD2 (5 bases). The V gene's germline CDR1 is ENHRY and CDR2 SYGVKD. Trimming took 10 bases from V and 6 from J, leaving 19 bases between them. This CDR3 is built from 13 residues. The CDR3 DNA sequence: TGTGCCACCCGGACTCCTCACGGCGGCGAGCAGTACTTC. This translates into CATRTPHGGEQYF.

This clonotype showed up just a few times. CDR3 region: CASSFLGDGPPYEQYF. In nucleotides, the CDR3 is TGTGCCAGCAGTTTTTTGGGCGACGGACCTCCCTACGAGCAGTACTTC. The V call is TRBV28, the J call TRBJ2-7, with D unclear. Germline V gives CDR1 MDHEN, CDR2 SYDVKM. The CDR3 has 16 residues. The V gene lost 3 bases and the J gene lost 2 bases, with 17 bases spanning the gap. The full variable domain, in which reference TRBV28 and TRBJ2-7 provide the parts outside the CDR3, is DVKVTQSSRYLVKRTGEKVFLECVQDMDHENMFWYRQDPGLGLRLIYFSYDVKMKEKGDIPEGYSVSREKKERFSLILESASTNQTSMYLCASSFLGDGPPYEQYFGPGTRLTVT.

This clonotype was seen a single time. The chain is built from TRBV4-2 and TRBJ2-5; D is uncertain. The V end lost 1 base, the J end lost 5 bases, and 11 bases lay between the germline ends. CDR1 and CDR2 (germline): LGHNA, YNFKEQ. This CDR3 spans 14 amino acids. The CDR3 reads CASSQGATRETQYF. The DNA of the CDR3 is TGTGCCAGCAGCCAAGGGGCTACCAGGGAGACCCAGTACTTC.

The sample holds many counts of this clonotype. The rearrangement uses TRBV7-2 and TRBJ2-1, with D perhaps TRBD2 (6 bases). Germline lookup yields CDR1 SGHTA and CDR2 FQGNSA. The V and J ends lost 3 bases and 6 bases respectively, with 12 bases between them. The CDR3 covers 14 residues. The CDR3 here is CASSFSGGGNEQFF. The CDR3 DNA is TGTGCCAGCAGCTTTAGCGGAGGTGGCAATGAGCAGTTCTTC.

Ten or more counts support this clonotype. The J gene is TRBJ2-3, the V gene TRBV29-1; 9 bases align to TRBD2. CDR1 SQVTM and CDR2 ANQGSEA come from the germline V gene. The CDR3 length is 15 residues. Germline trimming cut 7 bases from V and 2 bases from J; bases unmatched to any gene: 10. CDR3 in amino acids: CSAPKAGGITDTQYF. CDR3 nucleotides: TGCAGCGCCCCAAAGGCGGGAGGGATCACAGATACGCAGTATTTT.

The chain uses TRBV18 and TRBJ2-5; perhaps TRBD1 as D (5 bases). Germline values: CDR1 KGHSH, CDR2 LQKENI. This CDR3 is built from 11 residues. Trimming left V 3 bases short and J 7 bases short, with 6 bases between. The CDR3, as DNA: TGTGCCAGCTCACCGGACACGACCCAGTACTTC. Its translation: CASSPDTTQYF.

This clonotype has ten or more counts. The chain carries TRBV12-5 and TRBJ1-1, with D perhaps matching TRBD1 (6 bases). Germline loops: CDR1 LGHNT, CDR2 FRNRAP. There are 13 residues in the CDR3. V gave up 2 bases and J gave up 4 bases, with 8 bases separating them. This CDR3 is CASGLQGFTEAFF. CDR3 sequence (DNA): TGTGCTAGTGGTTTGCAGGGGTTCACTGAAGCTTTCTTT.

This clonotype showed up many times. This chain links TRBV20-1 with TRBJ2-2; 10 nucleotides line up with TRBD2. This CDR3 contains 13 residues. The germline V gene encodes CDR1 DFQATT and CDR2 SNEGSKA (reference sequence). Trimming removed 4 bases from V and 7 bases from J; junction bases left unmatched: 3. The CDR3 spells CSATPSGSGELFF. CDR3 sequence (DNA): TGCAGTGCTACCCCTAGCGGGAGCGGGGAGCTGTTTTTT.

The rearrangement joins TRBV12-3 or TRBV12-4 to TRBJ1-3; D gene ambiguous. The CDR3 is made up of 14 amino acids. The V end lost 6 bases, the J end lost 1 base, and 10 bases lay between the germline ends. The CDR3 sequence: CASSIAGSGNTIYF. The CDR3 DNA follows: TGTGCCAGCAGCATAGCGGGGTCTGGAAACACCATATATTTT.

The rearrangement uses TRBV4-1 and TRBJ2-3; D call uncertain. With 2 bases removed from V and 1 base from J, the gap between germline ends came to 7 bases. CDR3 length: 14 residues. The V gene's germline CDR1 is MGHRA and CDR2 YSYEKL. The chain's CDR3 is CASSQSQRTDTQYF. CDR3 coding DNA: TGCGCCAGCAGCCAAAGTCAGCGCACAGATACGCAGTATTTT.

The chain combines TRBV29-1 with TRBJ1-5; D possibly corresponds to TRBD1 (6 bases). The CDR3 has 12 residues. Deletions cut 6 bases from V and 5 bases from J, with 11 bases between. Looked up from germline, CDR1 is SQVTM and CDR2 is ANQGSEA. CDR3 coding DNA: TGCAGCGTAAAGGGGGGCGATCAGCCCCAGCATTTT. This encodes CSVKGGDQPQHF.

V gene TRBV10-3 combines with J gene TRBJ2-1, with 7 bases fitting TRBD2. Germline loops: CDR1 ENHRY, CDR2 SYGVKD. V trimming: 4 bases; J trimming: 3 bases; junction bases outside the gene matches: 9. The CDR3 runs 16 residues. CDR3 nucleotides: TGTGCCATCAGTGTCCGGGCCGGGACTAACTACAATGAGCAGTTCTTC. Protein sequence: CAISVRAGTNYNEQFF.

This clonotype was counted at least ten times. This rearrangement joins TRBV6-5 to TRBJ1-6; D ambiguous. Germline CDR1 reads MNHEY; CDR2 reads SVGAGI. The CDR3 spans 15 residues. V was trimmed by 0 bases and J by 8 bases, leaving 11 bases between them. CDR3 coding DNA: TGTGCCAGCAGTTACTCATGGAAGGGCGATTCACCCCTCCACTTT. Translation: CASSYSWKGDSPLHF.

The V gene is TRBV6-5, the J gene TRBJ1-2; unclear D gene. The germline gives CDR1 MNHEY, CDR2 SVGAGI. The CDR3 totals 14 residues. Trimming stripped 2 bases from V and 8 bases from J, with 15 bases between. CDR3: CASSYVDALQGYTF. The CDR3 DNA is TGTGCCAGCAGTTACGTAGACGCTCTCCAGGGCTACACCTTC.